This T cell receptor (beta chain) was obtained from a study of T-cell reconstitution after alpha-beta-depleted transplantation in children. This clonotype has at least ten counts. Antigen: not known. This CDR3 contains 13 residues. Per germline, CDR1 LGHNA and CDR2 YSLEER. The V end was cut by 4 bases, the J end by 5 bases, with 12 bases between. Unique molecular identifiers were used to barcode this TCRbeta library. TCRdb processed the PCR reads anew with MiXCR; each CDR3 protein has one entry. The table shows a few hundred thousand distinct CDR3 sequences, with roughly 43% occurring only once. General observations from the study: There were reportedly several hundred expanded graft clones from which alpha-beta T cells came about two months after transplant.

The rearrangement links TRBV4-3 to TRBJ2-7, with D unresolved. The sequence was obtained from a girl aged 2 to 9 with aplastic anemia, due to receive a stem cell transplant. Sequenced material: PBMCs, taken before TCRalphabeta/CD19-depleted stem cell transplant. The CDR3 sequence is CASSPYGSDEQYF. The DNA of the CDR3 is TGCGCCAGCAGCCCTTATGGAAGCGACGAGCAGTACTTC.